This T cell receptor beta chain came from a study of T-cell reconstitution after alpha-beta-depleted transplantation in children. Germline assignment: CDR1 DFQATT and CDR2 SNEGSKA (reference sequence). The CDR3 covers 16 residues. The V and J ends lost 4 bases and 2 bases respectively, with 21 bases between them. A remark on this clonotype: A much larger clone is a single base away; this may be a read error.

It was with unique molecular identifiers that the TCRbeta library was prepared. TCRdb itself ran the PCR reads through MiXCR, one entry per CDR3 protein. Found here are approximately 640,000 distinct CDR3 sequences, approximately 16% of them singletons; the top ten hold 1.1%. V is TRBV20-1 and J is TRBJ2-7; D is uncertain. Source: PBMCs from the stem cell graft donor, taken from the stem cell graft. The TCR comes from a human donor who donated a stem cell graft to a child with acute myeloid leukemia. CDR3 DNA sequence: TGCAGTGCTAACCCGGACGGATTTGGTGGGACCTACGAGCAGTACGTC. The encoded protein is CSANPDGFGGTYEQYV.